This TCR beta chain is drawn from a study of blood T cell repertoires in COVID-19. The assay was immunoSEQ multiplex PCR, and TCRdb's table has in-frame clones only and misses some. The data contain about 65,000 clones, 93% of them singletons. The CDR3 totals 17 residues. The V segment lost 3 bases and the J segment 2 bases; nucleotides outside the gene matches: 11. CDR1 and CDR2 (germline): SGDLS, YYNGEE. The sample consisted of peripheral blood. The sequence derives from a man aged 65-85 years with active COVID-19. The chain carries TRBV9 and TRBJ2-7; 10 bases match TRBD2. Written as DNA, the CDR3 is TGTGCCAGCAGCGCCGACGGAGCGGGGGGGAAACCCTACGAGCAGTACTTC. It encodes CASSADGAGGKPYEQYF.